One and the same sample provided the 12 T cell receptor beta chains below, sequenced in a study of shared T cell receptors in the human thymus. Assay used: immunoSEQ multiplex PCR; TCRdb lists only in-frame clones, some missing. The repertoire includes 600,000 to 900,000 clones, approximately 85% of them detected once, and over 0.008% sits in the top ten. These same data were also listed under a study on human thymus T cells.

The sample consisted of thymocytes. These receptors were taken from a girl under two years old with a congenital heart defect.

The chain combines TRBV13 with TRBJ1-2; D uncertain. The length of the CDR3 is 13 residues. Germline loops: CDR1 PRHDT, CDR2 FYEKMQ (reference sequence). Trimming left V 2 bases short and J 8 bases short, with 12 bases between. This CDR3 is CASSLRHPKGYTF. CDR3 nucleotide sequence: TGTGCCAGCAGCTTACGACACCCCAAGGGCTACACCTTC.

The chain carries TRBV18 and TRBJ1-5; the match to TRBD1 covers 7 bases. This CDR3 has 14 amino acids. V shed 6 bases, J shed 6 bases, and the junction held 8 bases outside the gene matches. Germline CDR1 is KGHSH and CDR2 is LQKENI. DNA for the CDR3: TGTGCCAGCTCCGGGGGGGACAGAATTCAGCCCCAGCATTTT. It yields the protein CASSGGDRIQPQHF.

The chain has TRBV6-4 and TRBJ2-3, with D unresolved. The CDR3 consists of 14 residues. The germline CDR1 and CDR2 sequences are MRHNA and SNTAGT. With 2 bases removed from V and 1 base from J, the gap between germline ends came to 7 bases. The CDR3 bases are TGTGCCAGCAGTGACGGGCAGGGCACAGATACGCAGTATTTT. Translation gives CASSDGQGTDTQYF.

This sequence joins TRBV9 and TRBJ2-3; TRBD2 matches 8 bases. Germline V gene sequence: CDR1 SGDLS, CDR2 YYNGEE. This CDR3 has 14 residues. Germline trimming cut 8 bases from V and 3 bases from J; bases unmatched to any gene: 8. The CDR3 sequence: CASAGGARTDTQYF. DNA of the CDR3: TGTGCCAGTGCCGGGGGGGCACGGACAGATACGCAGTATTTT.

The V and J genes are TRBV5-4 and TRBJ1-2; TRBD1 might be the D (5 bases). The CDR3 covers 16 residues. The V end was cut by 6 bases, the J end by 5 bases, with 23 bases between. CDR1 and CDR2 from the germline V gene are SGHNT and YYREEE (reference sequence). CDR3: CASTPSPREELYGYTF. CDR3 nucleotides: TGTGCCAGCACTCCCAGTCCCAGGGAAGAATTGTATGGCTACACCTTC. Full variable domain (missing parts from reference TRBV5-4 and TRBJ1-2): ETGVTQSPTHLIKTRGQQVTLRCSSQSGHNTVSWYQQALGQGPQFIFQYYREEENGRGNFPPRFSGLQFPNYSSELNVNALELDDSALYLCASTPSPREELYGYTFGSGTRLTVV.

The gene calls are TRBV30 and TRBJ1-3; D is possibly TRBD1 (5 bases). Trimming removed 5 bases from V and 1 base from J, with 27 bases in between. This CDR3 contains 19 residues. CDR1 is GTSNPN and CDR2 is SVGIG in the germline V gene (reference sequence). The CDR3 DNA is TGTGCCTGGGACCCTAGGACGAGGGAAGGAGGGGAGTCTGGAAACACCATATATTTT. The encoded protein is CAWDPRTREGGESGNTIYF.

The chain employs TRBV4-1 and TRBJ1-1, with 9 bases identical to TRBD1. The CDR3 length is 15 residues. J was trimmed by 11 bases and V by 1 base; bases with no gene match: 11. Germline V CDR1 and CDR2: MGHRA, YSYEKL. CDR3 in DNA: TGCGCCAGCAGCCAAGCGGGACAGGGTCTCATGACGGCTTTCTTT. This encodes CASSQAGQGLMTAFF.

The CDR3 is CASSPGREVGTEAFF. The CDR3 DNA reads as TGCGCCAGCAGCCCTGGCAGGGAGGTAGGGACTGAAGCTTTCTTT. The rearrangement uses TRBV4-3 and TRBJ1-1, with D tentatively TRBD1 (5 bases). V was cut by 4 bases and J by 5 bases, with 17 bases left in between. The length of the CDR3 is 15 residues. Looked up from germline, CDR1 is LGHNA and CDR2 is YSLEER.

This clone has just a few counts. The genes are TRBV12-5 and TRBJ2-1; 9 bases agree with TRBD2. The junction had 12 bases not matched to a gene; V was cut back by 1 base and J by 8 bases. Germline CDR1 and CDR2: LGHNT and FRNRAP. This CDR3 is 17 amino acids long. The CDR3 loop is CASGLGVAGGPVDEQFF. In DNA form, the CDR3 reads TGTGCTAGTGGTTTGGGGGTGGCGGGGGGGCCTGTGGATGAGCAGTTCTTC. Complete variable domain (other parts from reference TRBV12-5 and TRBJ2-1): DARVTQTPRHKVTEMGQEVTMRCQPILGHNTVFWYRQTMMQGLELLAYFRNRAPLDDSGMPKDRFSAEMPDATLATLKIQPSEPRDSAVYFCASGLGVAGGPVDEQFFGPGTRLTVL.

The rearrangement links TRBV19 to TRBJ1-6; 7 positions match TRBD1. Germline V gene data show CDR1 as LNHDA and CDR2 as SQIVND (reference sequence). This CDR3 comprises 14 residues. Trimming removed 4 bases from V and 9 bases from J; junction bases left unmatched: 6. This CDR3 reads CASSKPGQSSPLHF. In DNA, the CDR3 is TGTGCCAGTAGTAAACCGGGACAGAGTTCACCCCTCCACTTT.

This clone is a singleton in its sample. This chain joins TRBV27 and TRBJ2-7; tentative D call: TRBD1 (5 bases). V lost 2 bases to trimming and J lost 6 bases, with 20 bases between them. Per the germline V gene, CDR1 is MNHEY and CDR2 is SMNVEV (reference sequence). The CDR3 runs to 16 residues. This CDR3 is CASSLREKSRETEQYF. The CDR3, as DNA: TGTGCCAGCAGTTTACGCGAGAAATCCAGGGAAACCGAGCAGTACTTC.

The CDR3 DNA sequence: TGTGCCAGTAGCCCCATGGAAGCCGGGACAGGGGGCTACGAGCAGTACTTC. Translation gives CASSPMEAGTGGYEQYF. The chain has TRBV19 and TRBJ2-7; TRBD1 agrees at 11 bases. Germline CDR1 LNHDA, CDR2 SQIVND (reference sequence). V lost 6 bases to trimming and J lost 3 bases; unmatched junction nucleotides: 13. The CDR3 spans 17 residues.